This entry concerns a single T cell receptor (beta chain). This sample was included in a study of blood T cell repertoires in COVID-19. Data came from immunoSEQ multiplex PCR; TCRdb stores just in-frame clones and leaves some out. The table shows over 200,000 clones, with 86% occurring only once. The CDR3 runs 15 residues. V lost 1 base and J 4 bases, leaving 13 bases between the germline ends. Germline CDR1 SNHLY, CDR2 FYNNEI. Sequenced: PBMCs or T cells enriched from blood (not recorded which). The V gene is TRBV2, the J gene TRBJ1-2; D not resolved. The receptor's source is a woman aged 25-40 years who had been exposed to COVID-19. The DNA for the CDR3 is TGTGCCAGCAGTGAAGGGGTTCTGGGAGGCTATGGCTACACCTTC. Protein product: CASSEGVLGGYGYTF.